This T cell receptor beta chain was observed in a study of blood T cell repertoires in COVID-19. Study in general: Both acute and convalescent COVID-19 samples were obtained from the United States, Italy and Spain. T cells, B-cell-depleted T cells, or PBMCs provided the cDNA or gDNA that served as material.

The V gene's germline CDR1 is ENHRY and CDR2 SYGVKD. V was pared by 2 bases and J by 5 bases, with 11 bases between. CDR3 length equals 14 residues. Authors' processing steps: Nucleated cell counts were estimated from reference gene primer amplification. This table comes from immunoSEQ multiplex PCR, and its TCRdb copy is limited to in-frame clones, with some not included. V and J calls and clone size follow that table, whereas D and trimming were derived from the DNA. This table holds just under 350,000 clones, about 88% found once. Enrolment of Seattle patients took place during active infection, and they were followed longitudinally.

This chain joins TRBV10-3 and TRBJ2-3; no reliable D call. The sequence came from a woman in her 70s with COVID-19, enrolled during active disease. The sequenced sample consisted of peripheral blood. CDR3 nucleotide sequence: TGTGCCATCAGTGAGGTGTTTTCGGGAGATACGCAGTATTTT. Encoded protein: CAISEVFSGDTQYF.